This T cell receptor beta chain is drawn from a study of regulatory T cells in long-lasting Graves disease. Specified time point: newly diagnosed GD, antithyroid drugs for less than 3 months. From RNA extracted from PBMCs, the TCR library was made. With iRepertoire HTBI primers and Arm-PCR of CDR3 regions, TCR beta libraries were built. TCRdb ran MiXCR on the multiplex PCR reads and lists one entry per CDR3 protein. Of hundreds of thousands of distinct CDR3 sequences in the sample, roughly a sixth were seen once. CDR3 length equals 14 residues. V shed 2 bases and J shed 1 base, with 9 bases lying between them. Germline assignment: CDR1 SEHNR and CDR2 FQNEAQ (reference sequence). These data are also associated with another study on T cells in Graves' hyperthyroidism and ophthalmopathy.

The TCR sequence derives from a man aged 40-55 years with Graves disease. The chain carries TRBV7-9 and TRBJ2-7, with D unresolved. The sample consisted of peripheral blood mononuclear cells (PBMCs), taken at new diagnosis, from a patient treated with antithyroid drugs. The DNA of the CDR3 is TGTGCCAGCAGCTTAATGGACGGATCCTACGAGCAGTACTTC. Amino acids: CASSLMDGSYEQYF.